The T cell receptor (beta chain) described here comes from a study of T cells in tuberculosis. In the study overall: T cells were selected with CD1B tetramers loaded with glucose monomycolate.

With regard to this clone: The antigen remains undetermined.

Germline lookup yields CDR1 SGHAT and CDR2 FQNNGV. V was cut by 3 bases and J by 3 bases, with 15 bases left in between. CDR3 size: 16 residues. Profiling relied on immunoSEQ multiplex PCR, and the TCRdb table lists in-frame clones only, not all of them. This sample has 25,000 to 35,000 clones, with approximately 93% found just once. General study results and limits: The TCR-beta difference was not significant; alpha differences partly reflected length. GMM-specific TCRs were nearer to active tuberculosis alpha repertoires, suggesting expansion.

The chain joins TRBV11-2 to TRBJ2-1, with D unclear. Sequencing input: PBMCs. The source of this sequence is a donor aged 10-30 years with latent tuberculosis or without tuberculosis infection. The CDR3 loop is CASSLFSVTIYNEQFF. For the CDR3, the DNA is TGTGCCAGCAGCTTGTTTTCGGTAACTATCTACAATGAGCAGTTCTTC. Full variable domain (outside the CDR3, taken from reference TRBV11-2 and TRBJ2-1): EAGVAQSPRYKIIEKRQSVAFWCNPISGHATLYWYQQILGQGPKLLIQFQNNGVVDDSQLPKDRFSAERLKGVDSTLKIQPAKLEDSAVYLCASSLFSVTIYNEQFFGPGTRLTVL.